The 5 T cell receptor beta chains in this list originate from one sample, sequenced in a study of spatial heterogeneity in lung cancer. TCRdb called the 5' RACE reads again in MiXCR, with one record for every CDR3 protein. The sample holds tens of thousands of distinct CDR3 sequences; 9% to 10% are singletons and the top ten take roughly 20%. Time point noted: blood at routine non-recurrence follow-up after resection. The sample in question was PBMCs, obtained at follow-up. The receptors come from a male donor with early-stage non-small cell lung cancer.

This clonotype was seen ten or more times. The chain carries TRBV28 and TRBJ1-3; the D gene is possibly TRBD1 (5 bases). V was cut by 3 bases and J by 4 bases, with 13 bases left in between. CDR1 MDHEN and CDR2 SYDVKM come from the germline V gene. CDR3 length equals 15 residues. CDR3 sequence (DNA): TGTGCCAGCAGTTTGGTAGGGGCTAAAGGAAACACCATATATTTT. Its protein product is CASSLVGAKGNTIYF. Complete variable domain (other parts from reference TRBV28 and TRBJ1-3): DVKVTQSSRYLVKRTGEKVFLECVQDMDHENMFWYRQDPGLGLRLIYFSYDVKMKEKGDIPEGYSVSREKKERFSLILESASTNQTSMYLCASSLVGAKGNTIYFGEGSWLTVV.

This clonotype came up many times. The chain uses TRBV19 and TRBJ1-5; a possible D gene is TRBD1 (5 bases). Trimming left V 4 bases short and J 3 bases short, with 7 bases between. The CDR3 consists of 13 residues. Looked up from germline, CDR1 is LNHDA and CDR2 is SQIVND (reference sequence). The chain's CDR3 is CASSTGSNQPQHF. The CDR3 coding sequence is TGTGCCAGTAGTACAGGGTCCAATCAGCCCCAGCATTTT.

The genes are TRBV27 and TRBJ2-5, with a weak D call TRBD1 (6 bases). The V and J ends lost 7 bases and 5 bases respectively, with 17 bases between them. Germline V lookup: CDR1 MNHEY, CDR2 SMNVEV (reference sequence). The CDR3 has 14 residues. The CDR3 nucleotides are TGTGCCAGCACCACTCGCAGGGGTGGGGAGACCCAGTACTTC. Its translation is CASTTRRGGETQYF.

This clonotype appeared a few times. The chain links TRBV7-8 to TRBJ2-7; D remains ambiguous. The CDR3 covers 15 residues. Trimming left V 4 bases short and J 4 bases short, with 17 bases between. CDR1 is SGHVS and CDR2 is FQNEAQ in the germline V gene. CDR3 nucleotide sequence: TGTGCCAGCAGCTCTCCGGACGATCGGAGATACGAGCAGTACTTC. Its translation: CASSSPDDRRYEQYF.

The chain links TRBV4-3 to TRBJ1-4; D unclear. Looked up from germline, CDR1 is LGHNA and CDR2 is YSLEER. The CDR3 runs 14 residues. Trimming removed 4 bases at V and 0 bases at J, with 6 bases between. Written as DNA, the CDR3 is TGCGCCAGCAGCCCGACTGCAACTAATGAAAAACTGTTTTTT. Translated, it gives CASSPTATNEKLFF.